Reported below is one T cell receptor (beta chain). This specimen comes from a study of T cells after somatic rescue of genetic block. The germline V gene encodes CDR1 SGHRS and CDR2 YFSETQ. The CDR3 is 16 amino acids. With 3 bases clipped from V and 3 bases from J, the junction kept 4 bases outside the gene matches. Assay: immunoSEQ multiplex PCR; the TCRdb copy retains only in-frame clones and omits some. The data contain some 68,000 clones, roughly 90% of them seen just once; the ten biggest clones take up approximately 2.9%. The sequence came from a young man. The sample taken for sequencing was peripheral blood mononuclear cells (PBMCs). This chain joins TRBV5-1 and TRBJ2-1; 12 bases align to TRBD2. The CDR3 is CASSSSTSGSYNEQFF. CDR3 nucleotides: TGCGCCAGCAGCTCCTCGACTAGCGGGAGCTACAATGAGCAGTTCTTC.